Following are 19 T cell receptor beta chains from one sample sequenced in a study of blood T cell repertoires in COVID-19. The data were produced by immunoSEQ multiplex PCR, yet TCRdb's version contains in-frame clones alone and is incomplete. The data contain roughly 95,000 clones, around 80% of them seen just once; the ten biggest clones take up under 7.5%. The material sequenced was peripheral blood. Receptor source: a man in his fifties with active or convalescent COVID-19.

The chain employs TRBV6-4 and TRBJ1-1; 8 bases align to TRBD1. CDR1 MRHNA and CDR2 SNTAGT come from the germline V gene. The CDR3 is 13 amino acids. V shed 6 bases, J shed 7 bases, and the junction held 7 bases outside the gene matches. The CDR3 nucleotides read TGTGCCAGCAGCCCGACAGGGGAAAGTGAAGCTTTCTTT. It is translated as CASSPTGESEAFF.

This clone was picked up a small number of times. The chain uses TRBV11-2 and TRBJ2-3; 7 nucleotides match TRBD1. Germline V gene data show CDR1 as SGHAT and CDR2 as FQNNGV. The CDR3 is 15 residues long. Trimming removed 4 bases from V and 3 bases from J; junction bases left unmatched: 7. The CDR3 bases are TGTGCCAGCAGCTCTCAAAGGGGGCGGACAGATACGCAGTATTTT. This translates into CASSSQRGRTDTQYF.

V and J are TRBV12-3 or TRBV12-4 and TRBJ2-7; 8 bases match TRBD2. Germline trimming cut 6 bases from V and 6 bases from J; bases unmatched to any gene: 7. CDR3 length: 13 amino acids. The CDR3 spells CASRAGTRFEQYF. The DNA of the CDR3 is TGTGCCAGCAGAGCAGGGACTAGATTCGAGCAGTACTTC.

The rearrangement joins TRBV19 to TRBJ1-4; D gene ambiguous. CDR3 length: 14 residues. Germline assignment: CDR1 LNHDA and CDR2 SQIVND (reference sequence). V was pared by 7 bases and J by 4 bases, with 13 bases between. CDR3 sequence (DNA): TGTGCCAGTACAAGCGGGCGGAGTAATGAAAAACTGTTTTTT. Translated, it gives CASTSGRSNEKLFF.

This clone was found a few times. DNA of the CDR3: TGCGCCAGCAGCCAGATCGTTCTAGCGGGGGGTCCCTACAATGAGCAGTTCTTC. Amino acids: CASSQIVLAGGPYNEQFF. The genes are TRBV4-1 and TRBJ2-1; 11 bases align to TRBD2. Germline CDR1 and CDR2: MGHRA and YSYEKL. This CDR3 is 18 amino acids long. V gave up 3 bases and J gave up 2 bases; unmatched junction bases: 9.

The V call is TRBV18, the J call TRBJ2-1; D is unresolved. The CDR3 runs 15 residues. The germline V gene encodes CDR1 KGHSH and CDR2 LQKENI. With 5 bases removed from V and 5 bases from J, the gap between germline ends came to 16 bases. DNA for the CDR3: TGTGCCAGCTCATCGAGATCTCCACCTAACAATGAGCAGTTCTTC. Translating it yields CASSSRSPPNNEQFF.

The chain couples TRBV5-3 to TRBJ2-7, with 8 bases that match TRBD1. TRBV5-3 is known as an ORF, though its function is uncertain. The CDR3 has 9 residues. The ends lost 8 bases at V and 12 bases at J; junction bases unmatched: 4. CDR3 DNA sequence: TGTGCCAGTTTGGACAGGGCGTACTTC. Protein product: CASLDRAYF.

This sequence joins TRBV2 and TRBJ1-2; 7 bases are a match to TRBD1. The CDR3 runs 13 residues. V lost 6 bases to trimming and J lost 7 bases; unmatched junction nucleotides: 8. Germline V gene sequence: CDR1 SNHLY, CDR2 FYNNEI. This chain's CDR3 is CASRTRGPGGYTF. The DNA of the CDR3 is TGTGCCAGCAGGACTAGGGGGCCGGGTGGCTACACCTTC.

V usage is TRBV20-1 and J usage is TRBJ2-5; no reliable D call. The germline V and J ends were trimmed by 3 bases and 2 bases, with 10 bases remaining between them. Germline CDR1 reads DFQATT; CDR2 reads SNEGSKA (reference sequence). This CDR3 contains 13 residues. The CDR3 protein is CSASWSLQETQYF. The CDR3 DNA reads as TGCAGTGCTAGTTGGTCCCTACAAGAGACCCAGTACTTC.

The sample holds one count of this clone. The chain carries TRBV5-6 and TRBJ1-1, with TRBD1 identical over 8 bases. This CDR3 contains 15 residues. The germline gives CDR1 SGHDT, CDR2 YYEEEE. V dropped 0 bases and J dropped 1; count of bases not matched to a gene: 2. CDR3 in DNA: TGTGCCAGCAGCTTGGGACAGGGGTCGAACACTGAAGCTTTCTTT. Protein sequence: CASSLGQGSNTEAFF.

This clone was recorded a few times. The CDR3 sequence is CASSLGQAGFSEAFF. The CDR3 DNA follows: TGCGCCAGCAGCTTGGGCCAGGCGGGGTTTAGTGAAGCTTTCTTT. The chain employs TRBV5-1 and TRBJ1-1; no firm D call. V was pared by 0 bases and J by 7 bases, with 16 bases between. The CDR3 covers 15 residues. CDR1 is SGHRS, CDR2 YFSETQ, per germline. The full variable domain, completed using reference TRBV5-1 and TRBJ1-1, is KAGVTQTPRYLIKTRGQQVTLSCSPISGHRSVSWYQQTPGQGLQFLFEYFSETQRNKGNFPGRFSGRQFSNSRSEMNVSTLELGDSALYLCASSLGQAGFSEAFFGQGTRLTVV.

The chain is built from TRBV5-4 and TRBJ1-3; 7 bases map to TRBD1. CDR1 is SGHNT, CDR2 YYREEE, per germline (reference sequence). The junction had 13 bases not matched to a gene; V was cut back by 4 bases and J by 0 bases. This CDR3 spans 18 amino acids. DNA of the CDR3: TGTGCCAGCAGCCCTTCGTTAGGGACAGCTTTCTCTGGAAACACCATATATTTT. Translating it yields CASSPSLGTAFSGNTIYF.

The chain uses TRBV14 and TRBJ1-4; no reliable D call. V lost 2 bases and J 14 bases, leaving 9 bases between the germline ends. Germline V gives CDR1 SGHDN, CDR2 FVKESK. This CDR3 has 11 amino acids. The CDR3: CASSQKQNLFF. CDR3 bases: TGTGCCAGCAGCCAAAAACAGAATCTGTTTTTT.

The chain couples TRBV15 to TRBJ2-3; 7 bases are shared with TRBD2. There are 14 residues in the CDR3. From germline, CDR1 is LNHNV and CDR2 YYDKDF (reference sequence). Unmatched junction bases numbered 2, after V lost 2 bases and J lost 3 bases. The CDR3 DNA reads TGTGCCACCAGCAGACTAGCGGAAACAGATACGCAGTATTTT. It translates to CATSRLAETDTQYF.

The J gene is TRBJ1-5, the V gene TRBV28; 9 bases map to TRBD1. The junction had 10 bases not matched to a gene; V was cut back by 4 bases and J by 6 bases. In germline, CDR1 is MDHEN, CDR2 SYDVKM. This CDR3 has 16 residues. DNA of the CDR3: TGTGCCAGCAGTTCCCTTTTACAGGGGGCGGGTCAGCCCCAGCATTTT. Encoded protein: CASSSLLQGAGQPQHF.

V is TRBV11-2 and J is TRBJ2-3; 10 bases are a match to TRBD1. The CDR3 covers 16 residues. With 1 base clipped from V and 3 bases from J, the junction kept 4 bases outside the gene matches. Germline loops: CDR1 SGHAT, CDR2 FQNNGV. DNA for the CDR3: TGTGCCAGCAGCTTAGGAGACAGGGGGCGAACAGATACGCAGTATTTT. This encodes CASSLGDRGRTDTQYF.

This clone was seen at least ten times. A junction boundary mismatches the germline segment, possibly from a read error. This CDR3 is CASRLDRGTVEAQYF. CDR3 nucleotides: TGTGCCAGCAGGTTGGACAGGGGGACGGTAGAGGCCCAGTACTTC. The gene calls are TRBV6-5 and TRBJ2-5; 10 bases are a match to TRBD1. Germline CDR1 MNHEY, CDR2 SVGAGI. CDR3 length equals 15 residues.

This sequence joins TRBV27 and TRBJ1-1; D is uncertain. V lost 7 bases and J 1 base, leaving 7 bases between the germline ends. This CDR3 spans 12 amino acids. The germline gives CDR1 MNHEY, CDR2 SMNVEV (reference sequence). The CDR3 loop is CASIGANTEAFF. DNA of the CDR3: TGTGCCAGCATTGGAGCGAACACTGAAGCTTTCTTT.

The V gene is TRBV5-1, the J gene TRBJ1-3; 11 nucleotides line up with TRBD1. Germline-derived CDR1 and CDR2 are SGHRS and YFSETQ. V was pared by 0 bases and J by 2 bases, with 1 base of the junction left unmatched. The CDR3 runs to 16 residues. The CDR3 bases are TGCGCCAGCAGCTTGGGGACAGGGGGCACTGGAAACACCATATATTTT. This sequence encodes CASSLGTGGTGNTIYF.